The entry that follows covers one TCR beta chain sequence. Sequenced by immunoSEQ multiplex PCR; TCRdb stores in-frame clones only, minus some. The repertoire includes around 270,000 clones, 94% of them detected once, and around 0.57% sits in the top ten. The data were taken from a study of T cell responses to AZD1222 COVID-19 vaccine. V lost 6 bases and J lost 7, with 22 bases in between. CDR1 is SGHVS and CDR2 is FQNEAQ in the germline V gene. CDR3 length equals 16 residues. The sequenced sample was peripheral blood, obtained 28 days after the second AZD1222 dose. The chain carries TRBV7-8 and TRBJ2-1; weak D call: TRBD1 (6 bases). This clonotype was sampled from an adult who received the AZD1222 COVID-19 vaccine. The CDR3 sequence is CASRRLGPGARNEQFF. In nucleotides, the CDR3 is TGTGCCAGCAGACGACTCGGGCCAGGGGCGCGGAATGAGCAGTTCTTC.